This TCR beta chain was identified in a study of CD8+ T cells in alopecia areata. Study results and caveats: The study found TCR sharing across patients less clear than in mice, possibly for HLA reasons.

The treatment is: oral pan-JAK inhibitor, 5-10 mg twice daily. Extraction of RNA preceded its reverse transcription into cDNA, which served as the sequencing template. The data were produced by immunoSEQ multiplex PCR, yet TCRdb's version contains in-frame clones alone and is incomplete. This sample has about 150,000 clones, with 50% to 65% found just once. Only a few counts were recorded for this clone. Its antigen is currently unknown. The specimen was CD8+ T cells sorted from blood, collected at week 4, from a patient treated with tofacitinib. This clonotype was sampled from a human donor with alopecia areata.

CDR3 protein: CASSPGQSYYEQYF. In DNA form, the CDR3 reads TGTGCCAGCTCACCAGGGCAGAGCTACTACGAGCAGTACTTC. The chain couples TRBV18 to TRBJ2-7; no firm D call. Trimming shortened V by 2 bases and J by 3 bases, and 11 bases separated the two germline ends. Germline CDR1 KGHSH, CDR2 LQKENI. The CDR3 spans 14 residues. Full variable domain (remainder filled in from reference TRBV18 and TRBJ2-7): NAGVMQNPRHLVRRRGQEARLRCSPMKGHSHVYWYRQLPEEGLKFMVYLQKENIIDESGMPKERFSAEFPKEGPSILRIQQVVRGDSAAYFCASSPGQSYYEQYFGPGTRLTVT.